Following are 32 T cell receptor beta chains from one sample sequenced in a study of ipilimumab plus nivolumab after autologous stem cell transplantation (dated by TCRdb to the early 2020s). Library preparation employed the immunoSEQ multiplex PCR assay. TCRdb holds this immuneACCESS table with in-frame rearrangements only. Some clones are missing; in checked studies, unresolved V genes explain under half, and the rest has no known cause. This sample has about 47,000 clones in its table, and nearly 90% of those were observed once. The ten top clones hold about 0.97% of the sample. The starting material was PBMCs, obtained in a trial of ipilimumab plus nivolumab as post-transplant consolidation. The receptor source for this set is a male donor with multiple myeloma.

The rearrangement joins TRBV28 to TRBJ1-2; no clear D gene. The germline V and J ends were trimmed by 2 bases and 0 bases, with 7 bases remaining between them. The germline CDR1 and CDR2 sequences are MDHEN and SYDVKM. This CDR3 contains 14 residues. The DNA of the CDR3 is TGTGCCAGCAGTTTAATCAGCCCTAACTATGGCTACACCTTC. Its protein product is CASSLISPNYGYTF.

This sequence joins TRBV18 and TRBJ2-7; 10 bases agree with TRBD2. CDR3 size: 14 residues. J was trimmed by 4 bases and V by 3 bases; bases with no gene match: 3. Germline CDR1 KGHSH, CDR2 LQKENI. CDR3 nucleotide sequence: TGTGCCAGCTCACCGCCTAGCGGGAGTTACGAGCAGTACTTC. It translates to CASSPPSGSYEQYF.

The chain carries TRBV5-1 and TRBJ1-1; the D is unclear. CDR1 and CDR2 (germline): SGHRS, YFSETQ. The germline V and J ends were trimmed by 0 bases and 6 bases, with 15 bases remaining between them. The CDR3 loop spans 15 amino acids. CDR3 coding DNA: TGCGCCAGCAGCTTGGCCGGGCAGTCCGGCGCTGAAGCTTTCTTT. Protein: CASSLAGQSGAEAFF.

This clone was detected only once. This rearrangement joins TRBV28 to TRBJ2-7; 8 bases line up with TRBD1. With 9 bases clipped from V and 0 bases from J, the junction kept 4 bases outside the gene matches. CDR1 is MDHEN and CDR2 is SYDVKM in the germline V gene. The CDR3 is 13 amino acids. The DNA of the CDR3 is TGTGCCAGTGGGACAGGAAACTCCTACGAGCAGTACTTC. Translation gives CASGTGNSYEQYF.

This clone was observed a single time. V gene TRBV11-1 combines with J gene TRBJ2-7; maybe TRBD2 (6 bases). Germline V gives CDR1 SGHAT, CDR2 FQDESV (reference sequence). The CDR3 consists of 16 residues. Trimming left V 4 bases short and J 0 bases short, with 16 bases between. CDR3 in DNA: TGTGCCAGCAGCTCTCCCTCTCGGAGGGCCTCCTACGAGCAGTACTTC. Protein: CASSSPSRRASYEQYF.

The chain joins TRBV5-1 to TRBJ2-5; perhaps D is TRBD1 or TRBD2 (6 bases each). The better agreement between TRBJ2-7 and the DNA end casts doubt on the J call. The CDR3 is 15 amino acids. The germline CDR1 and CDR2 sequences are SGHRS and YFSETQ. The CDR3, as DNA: TGCGCCAGCAGCGATATTGGGGGGCGGGGCTACGAGCAGTACTTC. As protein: CASSDIGGRGYEQYF.

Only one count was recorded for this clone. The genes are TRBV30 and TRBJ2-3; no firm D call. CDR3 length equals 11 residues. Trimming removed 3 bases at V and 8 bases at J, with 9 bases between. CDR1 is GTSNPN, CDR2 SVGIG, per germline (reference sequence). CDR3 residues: CAWSPRVTQYF. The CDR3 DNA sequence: TGTGCCTGGAGCCCTCGAGTTACGCAGTATTTT.

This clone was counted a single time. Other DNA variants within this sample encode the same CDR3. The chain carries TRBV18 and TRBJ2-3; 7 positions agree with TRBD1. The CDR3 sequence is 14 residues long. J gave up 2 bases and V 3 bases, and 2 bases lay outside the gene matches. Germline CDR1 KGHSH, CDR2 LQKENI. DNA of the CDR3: TGTGCCAGCTCACCGGGACAGAACACAGATACGCAGTATTTT. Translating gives CASSPGQNTDTQYF.

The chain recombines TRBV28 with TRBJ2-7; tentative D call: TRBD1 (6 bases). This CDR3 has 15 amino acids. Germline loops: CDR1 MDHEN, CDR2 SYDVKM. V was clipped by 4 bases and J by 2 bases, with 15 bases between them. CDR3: CASSYRDKATYEQYF. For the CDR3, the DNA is TGTGCCAGCAGTTACCGGGACAAGGCCACCTACGAGCAGTACTTC. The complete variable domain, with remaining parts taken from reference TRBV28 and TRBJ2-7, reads DVKVTQSSRYLVKRTGEKVFLECVQDMDHENMFWYRQDPGLGLRLIYFSYDVKMKEKGDIPEGYSVSREKKERFSLILESASTNQTSMYLCASSYRDKATYEQYFGPGTRLTVT.

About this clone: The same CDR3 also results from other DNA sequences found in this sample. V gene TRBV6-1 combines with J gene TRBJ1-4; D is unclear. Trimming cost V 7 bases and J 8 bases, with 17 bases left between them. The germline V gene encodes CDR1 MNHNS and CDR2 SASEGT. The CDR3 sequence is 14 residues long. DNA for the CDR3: TGTGCCAGCACTGACCAGGCGTCCCTGGAAAAACTGTTTTTT. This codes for CASTDQASLEKLFF.

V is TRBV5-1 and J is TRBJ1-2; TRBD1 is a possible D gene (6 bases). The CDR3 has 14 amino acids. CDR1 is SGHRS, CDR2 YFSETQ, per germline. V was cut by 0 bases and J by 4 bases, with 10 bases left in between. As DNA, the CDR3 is TGCGCCAGCAGCTTGGCCCTGGACAGCTATGGCTACACCTTC. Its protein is CASSLALDSYGYTF. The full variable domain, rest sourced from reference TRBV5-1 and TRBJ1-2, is KAGVTQTPRYLIKTRGQQVTLSCSPISGHRSVSWYQQTPGQGLQFLFEYFSETQRNKGNFPGRFSGRQFSNSRSEMNVSTLELGDSALYLCASSLALDSYGYTFGSGTRLTVV.

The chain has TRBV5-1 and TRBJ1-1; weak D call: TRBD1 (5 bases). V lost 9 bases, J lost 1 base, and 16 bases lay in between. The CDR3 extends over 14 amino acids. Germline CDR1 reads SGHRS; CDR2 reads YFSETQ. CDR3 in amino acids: CATQASGENTEAFF. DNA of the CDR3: TGCGCCACACAGGCTTCGGGGGAGAACACTGAAGCTTTCTTT.

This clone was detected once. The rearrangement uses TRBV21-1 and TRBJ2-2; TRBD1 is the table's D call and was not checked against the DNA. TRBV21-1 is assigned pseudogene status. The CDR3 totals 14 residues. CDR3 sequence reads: CASKQTGVTGELFF. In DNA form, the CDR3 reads TGTGCCAGCAAGCAGACAGGGGTTACCGGGGAGCTGTTTTTT.

CDR3: CASSYTPGARGYTF. CDR3 coding DNA: TGTGCCAGCAGTTATACCCCCGGCGCGCGGGGCTACACCTTC. The V call is TRBV6-5, the J call TRBJ1-2; D is undetermined. The V end lost 3 bases, the J end lost 8 bases, and 16 bases lay between the germline ends. Germline CDR1 is MNHEY and CDR2 is SVGAGI. The CDR3 is 14 residues long.

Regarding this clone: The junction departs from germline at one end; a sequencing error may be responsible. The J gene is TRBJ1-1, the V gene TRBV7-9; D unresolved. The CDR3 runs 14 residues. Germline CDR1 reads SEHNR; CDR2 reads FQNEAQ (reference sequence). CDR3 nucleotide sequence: TGTGTCAGCAGATCGGACGGGATGAACACTGAAGCTTTCTTT. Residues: CVSRSDGMNTEAFF.

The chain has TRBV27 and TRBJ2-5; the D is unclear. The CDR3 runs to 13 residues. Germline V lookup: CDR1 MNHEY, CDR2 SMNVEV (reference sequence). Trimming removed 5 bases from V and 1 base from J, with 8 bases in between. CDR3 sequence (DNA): TGTGCCAGCAGTCTCACCTTCCAAGAGACCCAGTACTTC. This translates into CASSLTFQETQYF.

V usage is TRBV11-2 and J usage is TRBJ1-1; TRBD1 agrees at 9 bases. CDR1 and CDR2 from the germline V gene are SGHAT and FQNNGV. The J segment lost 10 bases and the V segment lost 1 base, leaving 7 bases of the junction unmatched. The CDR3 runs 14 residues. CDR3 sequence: CASSLALGTGIAFF. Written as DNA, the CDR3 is TGTGCCAGCAGCTTAGCGCTCGGGACAGGGATAGCTTTCTTT.

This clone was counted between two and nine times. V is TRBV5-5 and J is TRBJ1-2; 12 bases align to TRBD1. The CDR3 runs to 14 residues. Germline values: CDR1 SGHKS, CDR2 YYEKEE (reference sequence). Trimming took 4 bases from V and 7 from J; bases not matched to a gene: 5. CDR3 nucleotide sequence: TGTGCCAGCAGCCCCGGGGACAGGGGGCTTGGCTACACCTTC. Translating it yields CASSPGDRGLGYTF.

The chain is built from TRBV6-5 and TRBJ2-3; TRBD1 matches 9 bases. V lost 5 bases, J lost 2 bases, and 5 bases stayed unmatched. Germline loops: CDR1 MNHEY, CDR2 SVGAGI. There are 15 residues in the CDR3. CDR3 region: CASSQGQGNTDTQYF. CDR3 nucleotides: TGTGCCAGCAGTCAAGGACAGGGGAACACAGATACGCAGTATTTT.

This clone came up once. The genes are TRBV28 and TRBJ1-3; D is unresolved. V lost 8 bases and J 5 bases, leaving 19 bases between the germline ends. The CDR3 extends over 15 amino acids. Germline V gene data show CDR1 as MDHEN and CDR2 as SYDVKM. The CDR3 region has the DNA TGTGCCAGCCTCCCACCGGGCCCCGTAAGAAACACCATATATTTT. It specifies CASLPPGPVRNTIYF.

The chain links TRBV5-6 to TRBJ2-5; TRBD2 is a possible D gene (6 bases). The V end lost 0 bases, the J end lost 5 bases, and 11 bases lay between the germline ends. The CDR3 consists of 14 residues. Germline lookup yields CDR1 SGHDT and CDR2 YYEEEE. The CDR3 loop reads CASSLGRGGETQYF. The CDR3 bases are TGTGCCAGCAGCTTGGGTAGGGGAGGTGAGACCCAGTACTTC. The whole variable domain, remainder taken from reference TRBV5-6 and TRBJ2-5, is DAGVTQSPTHLIKTRGQQVTLRCSPKSGHDTVSWYQQALGQGPQFIFQYYEEEERQRGNFPDRFSGHQFPNYSSELNVNALLLGDSALYLCASSLGRGGETQYFGPGTRLLVL.

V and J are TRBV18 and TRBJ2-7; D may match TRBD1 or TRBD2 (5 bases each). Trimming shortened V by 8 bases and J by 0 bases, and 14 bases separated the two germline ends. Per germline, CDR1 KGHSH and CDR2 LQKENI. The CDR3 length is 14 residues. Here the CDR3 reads CASTTGRGSYEQYF. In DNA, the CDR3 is TGTGCCAGCACCACGGGACGGGGCTCCTACGAGCAGTACTTC.

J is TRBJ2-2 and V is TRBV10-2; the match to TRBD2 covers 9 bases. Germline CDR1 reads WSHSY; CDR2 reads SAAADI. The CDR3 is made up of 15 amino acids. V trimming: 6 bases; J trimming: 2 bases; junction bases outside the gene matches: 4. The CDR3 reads CASRLAGPNTGELFF. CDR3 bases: TGCGCCAGCAGGCTAGCGGGACCAAACACCGGGGAGCTGTTTTTT.

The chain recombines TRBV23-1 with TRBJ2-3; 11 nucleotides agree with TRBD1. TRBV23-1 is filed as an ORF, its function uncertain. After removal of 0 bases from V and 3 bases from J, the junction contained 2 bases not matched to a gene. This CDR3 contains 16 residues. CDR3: CASSQSGQGGTDTQYF. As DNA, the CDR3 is TGCGCCAGCAGTCAATCGGGACAGGGGGGAACAGATACGCAGTATTTT.

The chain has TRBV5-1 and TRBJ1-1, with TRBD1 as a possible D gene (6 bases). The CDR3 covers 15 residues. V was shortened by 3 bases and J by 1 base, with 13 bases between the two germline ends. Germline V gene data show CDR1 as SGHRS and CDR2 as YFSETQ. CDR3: CASSSTGTQNTEAFF. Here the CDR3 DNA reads TGCGCCAGCAGCTCGACCGGGACACAGAACACTGAAGCTTTCTTT.

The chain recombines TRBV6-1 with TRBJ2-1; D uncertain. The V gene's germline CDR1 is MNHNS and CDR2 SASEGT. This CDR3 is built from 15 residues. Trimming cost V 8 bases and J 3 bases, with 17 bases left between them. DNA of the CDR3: TGTGCCAGCCTCCGGGCCAATAGAGGCTACAATGAGCAGTTCTTC. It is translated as CASLRANRGYNEQFF.

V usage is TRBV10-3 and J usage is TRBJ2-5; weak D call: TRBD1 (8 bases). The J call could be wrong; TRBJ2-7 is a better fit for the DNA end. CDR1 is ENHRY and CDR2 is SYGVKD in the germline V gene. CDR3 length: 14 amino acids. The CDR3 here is CAISTGQGLYEQYF. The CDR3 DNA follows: TGTGCCATCAGCACCGGACAGGGACTATACGAGCAGTACTTC.

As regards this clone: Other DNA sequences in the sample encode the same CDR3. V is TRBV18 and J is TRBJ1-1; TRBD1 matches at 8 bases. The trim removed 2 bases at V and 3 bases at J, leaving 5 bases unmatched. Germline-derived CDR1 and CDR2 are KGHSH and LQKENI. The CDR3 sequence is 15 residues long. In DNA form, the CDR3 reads TGTGCCAGCTCACCAAGGACAGGGAGGGACACTGAAGCTTTCTTT. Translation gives CASSPRTGRDTEAFF.

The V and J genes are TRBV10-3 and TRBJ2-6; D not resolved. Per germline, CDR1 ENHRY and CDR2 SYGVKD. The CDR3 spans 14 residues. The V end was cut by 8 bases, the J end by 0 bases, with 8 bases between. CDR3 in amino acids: CAISHNSGANVLTF. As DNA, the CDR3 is TGTGCCATCTCTCATAACTCTGGGGCCAACGTCCTGACTTTC.

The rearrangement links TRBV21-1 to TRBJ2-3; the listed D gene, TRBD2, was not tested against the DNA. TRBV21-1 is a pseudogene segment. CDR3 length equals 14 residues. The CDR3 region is CASRRRGEPDTQYF. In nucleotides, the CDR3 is TGTGCCAGCAGACGACGAGGCGAGCCAGATACGCAGTATTTT.

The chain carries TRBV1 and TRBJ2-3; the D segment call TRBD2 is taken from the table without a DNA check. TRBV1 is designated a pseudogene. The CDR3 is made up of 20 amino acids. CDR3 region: CTSSQSSHSGGDINTDTQYF. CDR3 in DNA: TGCACCAGCAGCCAATCTTCCCATAGCGGGGGGGACATAAACACAGATACGCAGTATTTT.

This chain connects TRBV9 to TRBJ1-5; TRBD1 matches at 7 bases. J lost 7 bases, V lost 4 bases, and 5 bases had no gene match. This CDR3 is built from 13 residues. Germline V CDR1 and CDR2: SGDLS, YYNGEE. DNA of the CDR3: TGTGCCAGCAGCCCAGGGGGGGAACAGCCCCAGCATTTT. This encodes CASSPGGEQPQHF.